This T cell receptor beta chain derives from a study of CD8 T cells in Susac syndrome. General study findings and limits: The study recognized that the number of individuals in its TCR sequencing and HLA analysis was relatively small.

Reverse transcription of roughly 0.5 to 1 ug RNA was carried out with random hexamers. TCR beta CDR3 was amplified by immunoSEQ covering 54 Vbeta and 13 Jbeta. TCRdb processed the immunoSEQ multiplex PCR reads anew with MiXCR; each CDR3 protein has one entry. The sample contains roughly 200,000 distinct CDR3 sequences, 95% of which appear only once. Unmatched junction bases numbered 14, after V lost 4 bases and J lost 7 bases. The CDR3 extends over 17 amino acids. Per germline, CDR1 SGHRS and CDR2 YFSETQ. Concerning this clonotype: Its antigen remains unidentified.

The source material was CD4+ T cells from PBMCs. The chain employs TRBV5-1 and TRBJ2-1; 10 bases align to TRBD1. This sequence was found in a human donor in good health. CDR3 residues: CASSVSPRQGAGNEQFF. DNA for the CDR3: TGCGCCAGCAGCGTATCCCCTCGACAGGGGGCGGGGAATGAGCAGTTCTTC.